The clone carrying this T cell receptor beta chain was observed at least ten times. The antigen is not known. Naive, central memory, regulatory and stem cell-like memory cells within the CD4+ compartment were sorted using CD45RO/CCR7/CD25/CD127/CD95/CD27. As every portion of the isolated RNA was reverse transcribed, the sequencing read expressed TCRB transcripts. Assay used: immunoSEQ multiplex PCR; TCRdb lists only in-frame clones, some missing. The table has about 140,000 clones, over 8% seen once. This entry belongs to a study of beta chain features in type 1 diabetes. General study points: VDJ junctions sequenced from type 1 diabetes patients showed fewer insertions and more deletions. The study notes PCR might favor shorter templates equally in patients and controls. Researchers report that Type 1 diabetes patients had moderately but significantly shorter TCRB CDR3s across all four CD4+ subsets.

The receptor was isolated from a woman aged 40 to 50 in good health. The sequenced sample consisted of central memory CD4+ T cells from blood.

CDR3 residues: CATSRGGTGAVAKNIQYF. Here the CDR3 DNA reads TGTGCCACCAGCAGAGGAGGGACAGGGGCCGTAGCCAAAAACATTCAGTACTTC. This rearrangement joins TRBV15 to TRBJ2-4; 10 bases are a match to TRBD1. Germline values: CDR1 LNHNV, CDR2 YYDKDF (reference sequence). Trimming took 1 base from V and 0 from J; bases not matched to a gene: 6. The length of the CDR3 is 18 residues. Complete variable domain (other parts from reference TRBV15 and TRBJ2-4): DAMVIQNPRYQVTQFGKPVTLSCSQTLNHNVMYWYQQKSSQAPKLLFHYYDKDFNNEADTPDNFQSRRPNTSFCFLDIRSPGLGDTAMYLCATSRGGTGAVAKNIQYFGAGTRLSVL.